A selection of T cell receptor beta chains follows, all from one sample in a study of blood T cell repertoires in COVID-19. Method: immunoSEQ multiplex PCR; TCRdb's copy keeps in-frame clones and lacks some. The sample holds a few hundred thousand clones, about 93% seen once. What was sequenced was peripheral blood. The receptors come from a woman aged 30 to 39 with COVID-19, enrolled during active disease. Both conserved end residues are part of each CDR3. The D gene is left open where the match is weak. The listing skips clone size in some rows; elsewhere it reads once, few, many or a size class.

.	TRBV2	TRBD1	TRBJ2-2	TGTGCCAGCATCCGGGACAGGGGGGGGTCCGGGGAGCTGTTTTTT	CASIRDRGGSGELFF
.	TRBV25-1	TRBD2	TRBJ2-7	TGTGCCAGCAGTGGGGCTAGCGGGAGGCCCTATGCCTACGAGCAGTACTTC	CASSGASGRPYAYEQYF
.	TRBV27	TRBD1	TRBJ1-6	TGTGCCAGCAGTTACAGGGGTAATTCACCCCTCCACTTT	CASSYRGNSPLHF
.	TRBV9	.	TRBJ2-1	TGTGCCAGCAGCGTAGCCTTGAGGCCCTACAATGAGCAGTTCTTC	CASSVALRPYNEQFF
.	TRBV7-9	TRBD2	TRBJ2-7	TGTGCCAGCAGCTTTCTAGCGGGAGGGCTTTACGAGCAGTACTTC	CASSFLAGGLYEQYF
.	TRBV10-2	TRBD2	TRBJ2-7	TGCGCCAGCAGTGAGGGGACTACTGCCTACGAGCAGTACTTC	CASSEGTTAYEQYF
.	TRBV28	TRBD1	TRBJ2-4	TGTGCCAGCCGGGACAGGGGCGAAAACATTCAGTACTTC	CASRDRGENIQYF
.	TRBV9	TRBD1	TRBJ2-5	TGTGCCAGCAGCGTAGACGAGGGGGCGAGAGAGACCCAGTACTTC	CASSVDEGARETQYF
once	TRBV2	.	TRBJ2-1	TGTGCCAGCAGTGAACGGGGTGGTGAGCAGTTCTTC	CASSERGGEQFF
.	TRBV4-1	.	TRBJ1-3	TGCGCCAGCAGCCAAGATTCCCGGGGAACTGGAAACACCATATATTTT	CASSQDSRGTGNTIYF
.	TRBV30	TRBD1	TRBJ2-2	TGTGCCTGGAGGCTAAGGGACAGGGGGCTGGTCGGGGAGCTGTTTTTT	CAWRLRDRGLVGELFF
.	TRBV28	TRBD2	TRBJ2-3	TGTGCCAGCAGCCGTACTAGCGGGAAGGCGCAGTATTTT	CASSRTSGKAQYF
few	TRBV6-4	TRBD2	TRBJ2-1	TGTGCCAGCAGCTTAACTAGCGGGAGTGGGAATGAGCAGTTCTTC	CASSLTSGSGNEQFF
few	TRBV3-1/TRBV3-2	.	TRBJ2-2	TGTGCCAGCAGCCGGGGGGACTCCAGGCGGGAGCTGTTTTTT	CASSRGDSRRELFF
.	TRBV27	TRBD2	TRBJ2-3	TGTGCCAGCAGACTAGCGGGAGCAACAGATACGCAGTATTTT	CASRLAGATDTQYF
.	TRBV4-2	.	TRBJ2-2	TGTGCCAGCAGCCAAGACCGGCTAGCTATAGCCGGGGAGCTGTTTTTT	CASSQDRLAIAGELFF
few	TRBV7-9	.	TRBJ2-1	TGTGCCAGCAGCTTAGACAGCAATGAGCAGTTCTTC	CASSLDSNEQFF
.	TRBV7-5	.	TRBJ2-2	TGTGTCAGAAGCTTATATCCCCAACTATGGACAGGGAGGGACACCGGGGAGCTGTTTTTT	CVRSLYPQLWTGRDTGELFF
.	TRBV27	.	TRBJ1-4	TGTGCCAGCAGTTTATCTTGGGGCGAAAAACTGTTTTTT	CASSLSWGEKLFF
.	TRBV19	TRBD2	TRBJ2-7	TGTGCCAGTAGTATAGTGTCTAGCGGGAACCACGAGCAGTACTTC	CASSIVSSGNHEQYF
.	TRBV18	TRBD1	TRBJ1-3	TGTGCCAGCTCACCTAACAGGGGAGTCTCTGGAAACACCATATATTTT	CASSPNRGVSGNTIYF
once	TRBV13	.	TRBJ2-7	TGTGCCAGCAGCTTAGTGAACCACGAGCAATACTTC	CASSLVNHEQYF
once	TRBV19	TRBD2	TRBJ2-2	TGTGCCAGTAGCTACGGACTAGCGGGAGCGGGCACCGGGGAGCTGTTTTTT	CASSYGLAGAGTGELFF
.	TRBV6-5	.	TRBJ2-3	TGTGCCAGCAGTTTTGGACAGACCACAGATACGCAGTATTTT	CASSFGQTTDTQYF
.	TRBV19	.	TRBJ1-5	TGTGCCAGTAGTTGGCAGGCGAGCAATCAGCCCCAGCATTTT	CASSWQASNQPQHF
.	TRBV20-1	.	TRBJ1-3	TGCAGTGCTAGTGAGGGAGGCTCTGGAAACACCATATATTTT	CSASEGGSGNTIYF
.	TRBV11-3	TRBD1	TRBJ2-3	TGTGCCAGCAGCCCTAGACAGGGGGCTACAGATACGCAGTATTTT	CASSPRQGATDTQYF
.	TRBV6-2/TRBV6-3	.	TRBJ1-1	TGTGCCAGCAGTTACTCGATGGGCCCCGACTACAGTGAAGCTTTCTTT	CASSYSMGPDYSEAFF
.	TRBV5-1	.	TRBJ1-1	TGCGCCAGCAGCGAAATCACAGGTGACACTGAAGCTTTCTTT	CASSEITGDTEAFF
.	TRBV2	.	TRBJ1-4	TGTGCCAGCAGATCCCCGGGGGTCACTAATGAAAAACTGTTTTTT	CASRSPGVTNEKLFF
.	TRBV9	.	TRBJ2-1	TGTGCCAGCAGCGTAGTGCTAGCGCCCCTACTCGATGAGCAGTTCTTC	CASSVVLAPLLDEQFF
.	TRBV20-1	TRBD2	TRBJ2-7	TGCAGTGCTAGTGGGACTAGCAGGTACGAGCAGTACTTC	CSASGTSRYEQYF
few	TRBV4-1	.	TRBJ1-5	TGCGCCAGCAGCCAAGACAACAATCAGCCCCAGCATTTT	CASSQDNNQPQHF
.	TRBV11-2	.	TRBJ2-7	TGTGCCAGCAGCTTAGATTTGCGTACCTCCTACGAGCAGTACTTC	CASSLDLRTSYEQYF
.	TRBV20-1	.	TRBJ2-5	TGCAGTGTCGAGCATCAAGAGACCCAGTACTTC	CSVEHQETQYF
.	TRBV15	.	TRBJ1-4	TGTGCCACCAGCAGAGATACGGACGCAGGGGAAAAACTGTTTTTT	CATSRDTDAGEKLFF
.	TRBV5-1	.	TRBJ2-3	TGCGCCAGCAGCTTCCCGGACGGGGGCACAGATACGCAGTATTTT	CASSFPDGGTDTQYF
.	TRBV6-5	.	TRBJ1-4	TGTGCCAGCAGACCTGACTCCGCGCGGGAAAAACTGTTTTTT	CASRPDSAREKLFF
few	TRBV5-4	TRBD1	TRBJ2-7	TGTGCCAGCAGTGCTGACAGGGGGCCCTCCTACGAGCAGTACTTC	CASSADRGPSYEQYF
.	TRBV5-1	.	TRBJ1-1	TGCGCCAGCAGCTTCCGGGGGAACACTGAAGCTTTCTTT	CASSFRGNTEAFF
.	TRBV21-1	.	TRBJ1-5	TGTGCCAGCAGCAAAGTACGCAGGGGAGGGCAGCCCCAGCATTTT	CASSKVRRGGQPQHF
.	TRBV7-2	TRBD1	TRBJ2-2	TGTGCCAGCCAGAGGGTGACAGGGATCGGGGGGGAGCTGTTTTTT	CASQRVTGIGGELFF
.	TRBV7-8	TRBD1	TRBJ1-1	TGTGCCAGCAGCCGACAGGGCCAGGCTGAAGCTTTCTTT	CASSRQGQAEAFF
few	TRBV15	.	TRBJ1-1	TGTGCCACCAGCAGTGGGGGGATAACTGAAGCTTTCTTT	CATSSGGITEAFF
.	TRBV7-6	.	TRBJ1-6	TGTGCCAGCAGCTTAAAGGTTCCCCAGGCGGGAAACTCCTATAATTCACCCCTCCACTTT	CASSLKVPQAGNSYNSPLHF
.	TRBV13	.	TRBJ2-3	TGTGCCAGCAGCGCAGGGGTAGGGGCAGATACGCAGTATTTT	CASSAGVGADTQYF
.	TRBV29-1	.	TRBJ2-7	TGCAGCGTTGGTGACAACTACGAGCAGTACTTC	CSVGDNYEQYF
.	TRBV7-2	TRBD2	TRBJ2-1	TGTGCCAGCAGCTCCACTAGCGGGTCATACTATGAGCAGTTCTTC	CASSSTSGSYYEQFF
once	TRBV27	.	TRBJ2-7	TGTGCCAGCAGTCCCCTACTAGCTACCTACGAGCAGTACTTC	CASSPLLATYEQYF
.	TRBV6-1	TRBD1	TRBJ1-1	TGTGCCAGCAGTGAAGGGCAGGGGGACACTGAAGCTTTCTTT	CASSEGQGDTEAFF
.	TRBV6-5	TRBD1	TRBJ1-4	TGTGCCAGCAGTTACTCTTGGACAGGAAAACTGTTTTTT	CASSYSWTGKLFF
.	TRBV5-1	TRBD1	TRBJ1-2	TGCGCCAGCAGCTTGGCCGGGGACAGGATCTATGGCTACACCTTC	CASSLAGDRIYGYTF